This TCR beta chain was profiled in a study of blood T cells in healthy people across ages. Findings and limits, study-wide: Per million T cells, the diversity of TCR beta decreased roughly linearly as age advanced.

V was cut by 0 bases and J by 5 bases, with 18 bases left in between. Germline-derived CDR1 and CDR2 are DFQATT and SNEGSKA (reference sequence). The CDR3 consists of 16 residues. A remark on this clonotype: Its antigen is still unknown.

Next came a second PCR, run for roughly 7 to 12 cycles, which used a sample-barcoded 5' primer along with a J-beta primer mix. TCRdb independently ran MiXCR on the 5' RACE reads; one entry per CDR3 protein. There are around 1,800,000 distinct CDR3 sequences in the sample; approximately 39% occur only once, and 20% to 25% lies in the top ten. Sequenced: blood. V gene TRBV20-1 combines with J gene TRBJ2-3, with D hard to call. This clonotype originated in a human donor in good health. The CDR3 spells CSARDVGVQWEDTQYF. For the CDR3, the DNA is TGCAGTGCTAGAGATGTTGGCGTTCAATGGGAAGATACGCAGTATTTT.